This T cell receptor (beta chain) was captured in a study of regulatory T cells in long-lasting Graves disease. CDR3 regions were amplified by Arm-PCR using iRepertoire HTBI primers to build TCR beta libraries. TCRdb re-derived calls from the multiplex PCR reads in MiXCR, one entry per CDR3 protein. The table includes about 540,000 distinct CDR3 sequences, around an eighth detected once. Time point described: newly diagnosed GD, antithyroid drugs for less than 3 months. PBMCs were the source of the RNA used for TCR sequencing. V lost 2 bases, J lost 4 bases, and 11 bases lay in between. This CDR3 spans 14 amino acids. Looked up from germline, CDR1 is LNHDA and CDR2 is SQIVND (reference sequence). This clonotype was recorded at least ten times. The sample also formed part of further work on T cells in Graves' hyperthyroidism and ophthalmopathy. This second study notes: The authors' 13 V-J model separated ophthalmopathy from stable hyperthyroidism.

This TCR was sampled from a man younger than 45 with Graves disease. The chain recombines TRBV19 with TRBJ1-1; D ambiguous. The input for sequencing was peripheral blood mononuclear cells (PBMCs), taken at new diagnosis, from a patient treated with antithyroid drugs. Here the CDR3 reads CASSILPGRTEAFF. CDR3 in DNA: TGTGCCAGTAGTATACTGCCAGGACGCACTGAAGCTTTCTTT.